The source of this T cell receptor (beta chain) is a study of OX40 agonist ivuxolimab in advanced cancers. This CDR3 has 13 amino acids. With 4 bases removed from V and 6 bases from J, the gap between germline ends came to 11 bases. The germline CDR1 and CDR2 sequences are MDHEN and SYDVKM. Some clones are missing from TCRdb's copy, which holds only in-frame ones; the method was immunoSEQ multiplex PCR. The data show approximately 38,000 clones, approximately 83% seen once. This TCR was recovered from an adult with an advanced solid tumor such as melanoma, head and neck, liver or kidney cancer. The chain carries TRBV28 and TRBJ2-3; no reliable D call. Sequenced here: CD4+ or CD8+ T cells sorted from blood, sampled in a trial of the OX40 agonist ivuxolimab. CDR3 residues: CASSSPGVDTQYF. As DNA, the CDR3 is TGTGCCAGCAGTTCCCCTGGGGTTGATACGCAGTATTTT.